This record concerns one TCR beta chain sequence. This clonotype appeared a few times. No cognate antigen has been identified for it. Base qualities are missing; no much larger clone stands one base away. Libraries were constructed by RT-PCR. TCRdb names Illumina HiSeq 2500 as the instrument used. TCRdb reanalyzed the raw reads on its own, using fastp at Q25 for trimming and MiXCR for clone calling, and kept in-frame beta chains. For every CDR3 protein sequence, its rows merge into one entry that carries the most common genes and DNA. Recorded for this sample are around 530,000 distinct CDR3 sequences; approximately 15% of them occurred a single time. Of the sample, 3% falls within the top ten clones. The data were taken from a study of response to subunit inactivated influenza vaccine listed by TCRdb under 2018. For the study in its entirety: Deep quantitative T cell receptor repertoire profiling was used in the study to track responses to a trivalent subunit inactivated influenza vaccine. The study at large found these results: The authors proposed that each seasonal influenza vaccination may bring in only a limited number of new T cells.

The CDR3, from cysteine to phenylalanine, totals 19 residues. The sequence is cut down to CDR3 DNA, 57 bases in frame from base 1. Trimming leaves V shorter by 0 bases and J shorter by 6 bases, with the junction holding 15 bases beyond the gene matches. The germline V gene sets CDR1 to SGDLS and CDR2 to YYNGEE. This specimen was CD4+ T cells sorted from PBMCs, taken less than 30 months after vaccination. The chain joins TRBV9 to TRBJ2-3; 11 bases in between match TRBD2. The clonotype originates from a man aged 50-75 years who received an inactivated influenza vaccine. Donor details come from another sample of the same person, matched by shared clones. The DNA is as follows: TGTGCCAGCAGCGTAGATATAGCGGGAGGGCCAGGCGTCCCGGATACGCAGTATTTT. This codes for CASSVDIAGGPGVPDTQYF.